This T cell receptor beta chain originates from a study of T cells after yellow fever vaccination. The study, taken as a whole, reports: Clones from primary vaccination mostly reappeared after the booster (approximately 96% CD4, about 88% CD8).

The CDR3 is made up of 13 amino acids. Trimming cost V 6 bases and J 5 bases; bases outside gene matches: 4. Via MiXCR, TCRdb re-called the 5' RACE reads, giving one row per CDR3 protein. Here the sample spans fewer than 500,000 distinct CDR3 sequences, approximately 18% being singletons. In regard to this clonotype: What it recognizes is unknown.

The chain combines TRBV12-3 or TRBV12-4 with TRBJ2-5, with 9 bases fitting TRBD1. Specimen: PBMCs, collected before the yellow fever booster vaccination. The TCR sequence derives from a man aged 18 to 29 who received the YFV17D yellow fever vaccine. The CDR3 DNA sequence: TGTGCCAGCAGACAGGGGGCGGAGGAGACCCAGTACTTC. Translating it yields CASRQGAEETQYF.